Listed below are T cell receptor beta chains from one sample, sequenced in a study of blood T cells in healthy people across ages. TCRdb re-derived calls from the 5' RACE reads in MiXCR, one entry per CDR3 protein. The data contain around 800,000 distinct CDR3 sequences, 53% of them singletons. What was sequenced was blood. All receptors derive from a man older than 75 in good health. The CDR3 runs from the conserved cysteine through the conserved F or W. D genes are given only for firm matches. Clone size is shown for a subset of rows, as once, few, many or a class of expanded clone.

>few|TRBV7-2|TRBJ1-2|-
TGTGCCAGCAGCTCCGAGGGTGACGGTGCTGTCTATGGCTACACCTTC
CASSSEGDGAVYGYTF
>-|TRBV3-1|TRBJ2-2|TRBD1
TGTGCCAGCAGCCAAGATTATCCCGGCGGGACAGGGGGCTCCGGGGAGCTGTTTTTT
CASSQDYPGGTGGSGELFF
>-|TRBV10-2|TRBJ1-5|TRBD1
TGCGCCAGCAGTGAGTCGACAGGGGTTGGCAATCAGCCCCAGCATTTT
CASSESTGVGNQPQHF
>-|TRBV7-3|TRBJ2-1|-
TGTGCCAGCAGCTCCGAGGGCCTCTCCTACAATGAGCAGTTCTTC
CASSSEGLSYNEQFF
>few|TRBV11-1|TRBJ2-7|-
TGTGCCAGCAGCTTATTGGGCGCTACCGAGCAGTACTTC
CASSLLGATEQYF
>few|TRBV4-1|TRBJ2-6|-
TGCGCCAGCAGGGCTTTCTCTGGGGCCAACGTCCTGACTTTC
CASRAFSGANVLTF
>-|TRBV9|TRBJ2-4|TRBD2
TGTGCCAGCAGCCTTACTAGCGGGAGAGGTTTGCCCAACATTCAGTACTTC
CASSLTSGRGLPNIQYF
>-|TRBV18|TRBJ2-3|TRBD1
TGTGCCAGCTCACCCCAGACAGGGGTTATCGGAGATACGCAGTATTTT
CASSPQTGVIGDTQYF
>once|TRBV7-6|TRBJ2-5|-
TGTGCCAGCAGCTTTAGCGCTGGTGGTGGAGGGACCCAGTACTTC
CASSFSAGGGGTQYF
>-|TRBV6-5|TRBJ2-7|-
TGTGCCAGCAGTTACCTCGGGACGGGCCGCTACGAGCAGTACTTC
CASSYLGTGRYEQYF
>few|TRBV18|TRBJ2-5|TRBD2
TGTGCCAGCTCACCAAGGGCTAGCGGGGCTCAAGAGACCCAGTACTTC
CASSPRASGAQETQYF
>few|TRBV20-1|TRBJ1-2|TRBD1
TGCAGTGCTAGAGAGGAAAGGACAGGTCTTGGCTACACCTTC
CSAREERTGLGYTF
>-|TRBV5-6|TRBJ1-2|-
TGTGCCAGCAGCTTCCGGACGGTTTCTCGTGTCTATGGCTACACCTTC
CASSFRTVSRVYGYTF
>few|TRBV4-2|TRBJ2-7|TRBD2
TGTGCCAGCAGCCACCGGGAGGGCTACGAGCAGTACTTC
CASSHREGYEQYF
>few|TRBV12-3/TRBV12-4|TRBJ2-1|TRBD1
TGTGCCAGCAGCTGGGACAGGGGCGGTGAGCAGTTCTTC
CASSWDRGGEQFF
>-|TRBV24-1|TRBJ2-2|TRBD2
TGTGCCACCAGTGACCCCAGCGGGAGGGGCACCGGGGAGCTGTTTTTT
CATSDPSGRGTGELFF
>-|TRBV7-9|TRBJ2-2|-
TGTGCCAGCAGCCCATCCGGTGCGGGGAGCACCGGGGAGCTGTTTTTT
CASSPSGAGSTGELFF
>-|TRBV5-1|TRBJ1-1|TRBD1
TGCGCCAGCAGCCAAGATTGGACAGGGATGAACACTGAAGCTTTCTTT
CASSQDWTGMNTEAFF
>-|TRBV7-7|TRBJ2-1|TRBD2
TGTGCTAGCAGCTTTAGCCTAGCGGGAGTGGGTGAGCAGTTCTTC
CASSFSLAGVGEQFF
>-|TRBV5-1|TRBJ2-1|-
TGCGCCAGCAGCTTGGTTGCACACTATTACAATGAGCAGTTCTTC
CASSLVAHYYNEQFF
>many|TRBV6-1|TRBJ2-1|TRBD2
TGTGCCAGCAGTGACAGTGCGGGAGGGGGGGGCAATGAGCAGTTCTTC
CASSDSAGGGGNEQFF
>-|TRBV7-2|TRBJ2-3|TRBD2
TGTGCCAGCAGCTTTGAACTAGCGGGGGGCACGGATACGCAGTATTTT
CASSFELAGGTDTQYF